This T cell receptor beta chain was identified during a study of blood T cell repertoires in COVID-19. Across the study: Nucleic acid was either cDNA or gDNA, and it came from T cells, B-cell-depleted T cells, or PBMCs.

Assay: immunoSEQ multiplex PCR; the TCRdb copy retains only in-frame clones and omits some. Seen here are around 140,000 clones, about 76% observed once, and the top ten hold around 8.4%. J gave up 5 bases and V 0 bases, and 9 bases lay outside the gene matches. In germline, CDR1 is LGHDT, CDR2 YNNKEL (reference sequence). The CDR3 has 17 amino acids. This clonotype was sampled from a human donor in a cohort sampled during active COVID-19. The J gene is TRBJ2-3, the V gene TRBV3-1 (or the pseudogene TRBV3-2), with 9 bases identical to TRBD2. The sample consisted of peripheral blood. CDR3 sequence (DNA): TGTGCCAGCAGCCAAGAAAACCGCGGGAGGGCCATAGATACGCAGTATTTT. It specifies CASSQENRGRAIDTQYF.